The 27 T cell receptor beta chains listed next were all sequenced from one sample in a study of blood T cell repertoires in COVID-19. Assay used: immunoSEQ multiplex PCR; TCRdb lists only in-frame clones, some missing. The table includes fewer than 250,000 clones, 85% to 90% detected once. Sequenced material: peripheral blood. These receptors all come from a woman aged 55-70 years with acute or convalescent COVID-19.

The V call is TRBV10-3, the J call TRBJ2-7; a weak D match, TRBD2 (5 bases). V was pared by 6 bases and J by 2 bases, with 11 bases between. Looked up from germline, CDR1 is ENHRY and CDR2 is SYGVKD. The CDR3 consists of 13 residues. For the CDR3, the DNA is TGTGCCATCAGGGGAGAAGGTCCCTACGAGCAGTACTTC. As protein: CAIRGEGPYEQYF.

The genes are TRBV11-2 and TRBJ2-3; TRBD2 agrees at 14 bases. This CDR3 comprises 16 residues. Per germline, CDR1 SGHAT and CDR2 FQNNGV. V dropped 5 bases and J dropped 5; count of bases not matched to a gene: 6. The DNA for the CDR3 is TGTGCCAGCAGCATGGGACTAGCGGGAGTCAGAGATACGCAGTATTTT. Its protein product is CASSMGLAGVRDTQYF.

The chain links TRBV6-5 to TRBJ2-3; 7 bases match TRBD2. CDR1 and CDR2 (germline): MNHEY, SVGAGI. The length of the CDR3 is 14 residues. The V and J ends lost 6 bases and 2 bases, in that order; junction bases with no gene match: 5. In DNA, the CDR3 is TGTGCCAGCAGAAGAAGCGGGGCCACAGATACGCAGTATTTT. It encodes CASRRSGATDTQYF.

This clone was observed once. The chain uses TRBV9 and TRBJ1-4; 7 nucleotides line up with TRBD1. Germline V gene data show CDR1 as SGDLS and CDR2 as YYNGEE. The CDR3 consists of 16 residues. V shed 0 bases and J 4 bases; nucleotides not matched to a gene: 6. DNA of the CDR3: TGTGCCAGCAGCGTAGATTTGGGGGACAGTAATGAAAAACTGTTTTTT. Translation gives CASSVDLGDSNEKLFF.

The rearrangement joins TRBV6-5 to TRBJ1-1; 10 nucleotides agree with TRBD1. V trimming: 6 bases; J trimming: 5 bases; junction bases outside the gene matches: 9. The CDR3 runs to 15 residues. CDR1 and CDR2 (germline): MNHEY, SVGAGI. The CDR3 protein is CASSRGDRGRTEAFF. The CDR3 DNA sequence: TGTGCCAGCAGCCGCGGGGACAGGGGTCGGACTGAAGCTTTCTTT.

This chain uses TRBV5-4 with TRBJ2-2, with 13 bases matching TRBD2. The CDR3 is made up of 16 amino acids. The germline CDR1 and CDR2 sequences are SGHNT and YYREEE (reference sequence). The ends lost 3 bases at V and 4 bases at J; junction bases unmatched: 3. The CDR3 here is CASSWGTSGTTGELFF. The CDR3 nucleotides read TGTGCCAGCAGCTGGGGGACTAGCGGGACCACCGGGGAGCTGTTTTTT.

This chain uses TRBV5-1 with TRBJ1-1; possibly TRBD1 for D (5 bases). Germline-derived CDR1 and CDR2 are SGHRS and YFSETQ. Trimming took 6 bases from V and 1 from J, leaving 10 bases between them. The CDR3 consists of 13 residues. The CDR3 loop is CASTTRENTEAFF. As DNA, the CDR3 is TGCGCCAGCACCACCAGGGAGAACACTGAAGCTTTCTTT. The complete variable domain, with remaining parts taken from reference TRBV5-1 and TRBJ1-1, reads KAGVTQTPRYLIKTRGQQVTLSCSPISGHRSVSWYQQTPGQGLQFLFEYFSETQRNKGNFPGRFSGRQFSNSRSEMNVSTLELGDSALYLCASTTRENTEAFFGQGTRLTVV.

The chain has TRBV7-2 and TRBJ1-3; D is uncertain. Germline values: CDR1 SGHTA, CDR2 FQGNSA. The CDR3 is 15 amino acids. Trimming pared 1 base from V and 3 bases from J, leaving 10 bases between. CDR3 region: CASSLEGGRGNTIYF. CDR3 nucleotide sequence: TGTGCCAGCAGCTTAGAGGGAGGGCGTGGAAACACCATATATTTT.

The chain combines TRBV27 with TRBJ1-2; 8 bases line up with TRBD1. Germline CDR1 and CDR2: MNHEY and SMNVEV (reference sequence). The ends lost 6 bases at V and 1 base at J; junction bases unmatched: 10. The CDR3 has 16 amino acids. For the CDR3, the DNA is TGTGCCAGCAGCGCCAGGGGGCCCGGAGGTAACTATGGCTACACCTTC. Translation: CASSARGPGGNYGYTF.

With regard to this clone: This sample also contains other DNA sequences that code for the same CDR3. V usage is TRBV5-4 and J usage is TRBJ1-4; D not certain. Germline assignment: CDR1 SGHNT and CDR2 YYREEE (reference sequence). The length of the CDR3 is 15 residues. V lost 0 bases and J 0 bases, leaving 6 bases between the germline ends. The CDR3 here is CASSLGGATNEKLFF. The CDR3 coding sequence is TGTGCCAGCAGCTTGGGCGGTGCAACTAATGAAAAACTGTTTTTT.

The chain uses TRBV11-2 and TRBJ1-1; no clear D gene. Germline CDR1 is SGHAT and CDR2 is FQNNGV. CDR3 length equals 16 residues. V shed 3 bases and J shed 0 bases, with 14 bases lying between them. DNA for the CDR3: TGTGCCAGCAGCTTCGGGTTTCAACGCCTGAACACTGAAGCTTTCTTT. Translation gives CASSFGFQRLNTEAFF. Variable domain in full (rest from reference TRBV11-2 and TRBJ1-1): EAGVAQSPRYKIIEKRQSVAFWCNPISGHATLYWYQQILGQGPKLLIQFQNNGVVDDSQLPKDRFSAERLKGVDSTLKIQPAKLEDSAVYLCASSFGFQRLNTEAFFGQGTRLTVV.

The genes are TRBV28 and TRBJ2-7; 9 bases are a match to TRBD2. The CDR3 loop spans 12 amino acids. The V segment lost 6 bases and the J segment 4 bases; nucleotides outside the gene matches: 1. Germline CDR1 and CDR2: MDHEN and SYDVKM. CDR3 protein: CASRSGGYEQYF. DNA for the CDR3: TGTGCCAGCAGAAGCGGGGGGTACGAGCAGTACTTC. The entire variable domain, with the rest obtained from reference TRBV28 and TRBJ2-7, is as follows: DVKVTQSSRYLVKRTGEKVFLECVQDMDHENMFWYRQDPGLGLRLIYFSYDVKMKEKGDIPEGYSVSREKKERFSLILESASTNQTSMYLCASRSGGYEQYFGPGTRLTVT.

V gene TRBV6-1 combines with J gene TRBJ2-7; a weak D match, TRBD2 (6 bases). The CDR3 sequence is 15 residues long. Trimming removed 1 base from V and 5 bases from J, with 15 bases in between. Germline V gene sequence: CDR1 MNHNS, CDR2 SASEGT. CDR3 bases: TGTGCCAGCAGTGAAGTGGAGGGGTGGGGGAACGAGCAGTACTTC. Protein product: CASSEVEGWGNEQYF.

The J gene is TRBJ1-2, the V gene TRBV19, with 9 bases that match TRBD1. Trimming cost V 4 bases and J 4 bases; bases outside gene matches: 7. Germline V CDR1 and CDR2: LNHDA, SQIVND (reference sequence). The CDR3 contains 15 residues. The CDR3 sequence is CASSTGTGPSYGYTF. The CDR3 DNA reads TGTGCCAGTAGTACCGGGACAGGGCCTAGCTATGGCTACACCTTC.

The rearrangement joins TRBV9 to TRBJ2-3, with TRBD2 identical over 9 bases. The ends lost 2 bases at V and 2 bases at J; junction bases unmatched: 6. Germline assignment: CDR1 SGDLS and CDR2 YYNGEE. The CDR3 has 16 residues. The CDR3 protein is CASSVGAGGPTDTQYF. The CDR3 DNA follows: TGTGCCAGCAGCGTGGGAGCGGGAGGCCCCACAGATACGCAGTATTTT.

This chain connects TRBV19 to TRBJ1-2, with D maybe TRBD1 (6 bases). The CDR3 loop spans 15 amino acids. V was cut by 6 bases and J by 4 bases, with 18 bases left in between. Germline CDR1 and CDR2: LNHDA and SQIVND (reference sequence). The CDR3 bases are TGTGCCAGTAGCCCCGACAGGACGGGGGGCTATGGCTACACCTTC. Translation gives CASSPDRTGGYGYTF.

The chain couples TRBV7-2 to TRBJ1-4, with a possible D match to TRBD1 (6 bases). V lost 3 bases to trimming and J lost 4 bases, with 15 bases between them. Germline loops: CDR1 SGHTA, CDR2 FQGNSA. The CDR3 spans 16 residues. CDR3 loop: CASSFKAGALNEKLFF. Written as DNA, the CDR3 is TGTGCCAGCAGCTTCAAGGCAGGGGCCCTTAATGAAAAACTGTTTTTT.

The chain uses TRBV7-2 and TRBJ2-1; TRBD1 matches at 7 bases. V lost 6 bases, J lost 7 bases, and 6 bases stayed unmatched. CDR1 is SGHTA, CDR2 FQGNSA, per germline. This CDR3 contains 13 residues. The CDR3: CASRPGTVNEQFF. CDR3 DNA sequence: TGTGCCAGCAGACCCGGGACAGTAAATGAGCAGTTCTTC.

This chain joins TRBV7-2 and TRBJ1-2; D unresolved. Trimming took 5 bases from V and 3 from J, leaving 13 bases between them. The germline V gene encodes CDR1 SGHTA and CDR2 FQGNSA. This CDR3 spans 14 amino acids. Here the CDR3 reads CASSPSGGHYGYTF. CDR3 DNA: TGTGCCAGCAGCCCCTCGGGAGGCCACTATGGCTACACCTTC.

This clone was recorded only once. The chain combines TRBV6-5 with TRBJ1-5; D is unresolved. The V end lost 8 bases, the J end lost 2 bases, and 7 bases lay between the germline ends. This CDR3 spans 12 amino acids. The V gene's germline CDR1 is MNHEY and CDR2 SVGAGI. The CDR3 spells CASSRGNQPQHF. The CDR3, as DNA: TGTGCCAGCTCGAGGGGCAATCAGCCCCAGCATTTT.

The chain recombines TRBV6-5 with TRBJ1-5; TRBD1 matches at 7 bases. Germline V gene data show CDR1 as MNHEY and CDR2 as SVGAGI. The junction had 2 bases not matched to a gene; V was cut back by 5 bases and J by 4 bases. The CDR3 is made up of 13 amino acids. The CDR3 DNA reads as TGTGCCAGCAGTCGACAGGGTAATCAGCCCCAGCATTTT. Its protein product is CASSRQGNQPQHF.

This rearrangement joins TRBV27 to TRBJ2-6, with unresolved D. CDR1 and CDR2 (germline): MNHEY, SMNVEV (reference sequence). The ends were cut back, 1 base at V and 0 bases at J, with 7 bases in the middle. CDR3 length equals 16 residues. The CDR3 region is CASSLYGSSGANVLTF. In DNA form, the CDR3 reads TGTGCCAGCAGTTTATATGGCAGCTCTGGGGCCAACGTCCTGACTTTC.

The V and J genes are TRBV28 and TRBJ1-2; possible D gene TRBD1, 5 bases. This CDR3 comprises 12 residues. V was pared by 8 bases and J by 4 bases, with 11 bases between. Germline CDR1 MDHEN, CDR2 SYDVKM. The CDR3 is CASVDTLYGYTF. The CDR3 DNA is TGTGCCAGCGTGGACACCCTCTATGGCTACACCTTC.

V is TRBV29-1 and J is TRBJ2-7; 14 nucleotides match TRBD2. The junction had 10 bases not matched to a gene; V was cut back by 4 bases and J by 2 bases. Germline V gene sequence: CDR1 SQVTM, CDR2 ANQGSEA. There are 17 residues in the CDR3. The CDR3 region has the DNA TGCAGCGTTGGTGGGACTAGCGGGGGACGGGGGACCTACGAGCAGTACTTC. The encoded protein is CSVGGTSGGRGTYEQYF.

V and J are TRBV7-2 and TRBJ1-5; D remains ambiguous. The germline V gene encodes CDR1 SGHTA and CDR2 FQGNSA. Trimming took 1 base from V and 2 from J, leaving 9 bases between them. The CDR3 is 15 amino acids. CDR3 loop: CASSLVGVGNQPQHF. CDR3 sequence (DNA): TGTGCCAGCAGCTTAGTGGGAGTGGGCAATCAGCCCCAGCATTTT.

The genes are TRBV24-1 and TRBJ2-1, with D perhaps TRBD2 (6 bases). Between the trimmed V and J ends, which lost 0 bases and 9 bases, there was a span of 20 bases. CDR1 is KGHDR, CDR2 SFDVKD, per germline. The CDR3 sequence is 17 residues long. The CDR3 loop reads CATSDLRGSDLGGEQFF. The DNA for the CDR3 is TGTGCCACCAGTGATTTGCGAGGTAGCGATTTGGGGGGTGAGCAGTTCTTC.

The chain links TRBV5-6 to TRBJ1-5; possibly TRBD1 for D (6 bases). V shed 2 bases and J shed 4 bases, with 16 bases lying between them. This CDR3 spans 16 amino acids. The germline V gene encodes CDR1 SGHDT and CDR2 YYEEEE. In DNA, the CDR3 is TGTGCCAGCAGCTTTTGGGGGGGGGCGACAAATCAGCCCCAGCATTTT. As protein: CASSFWGGATNQPQHF.